These 30 T cell receptor beta chains share one sample of origin, sequenced in a study of cytomegalovirus exposure and HLA in healthy donors. PCR employed 60 Vbeta and 13 Jbeta primers. This table comes from immunoSEQ multiplex PCR, and its TCRdb copy is limited to in-frame clones, with some not included. The sample consists of about 160,000 clones, under 80% of them appearing once. The sample taken for sequencing was PBMCs. Receptor source: a woman aged 25 to 39 in good health and CMV-seronegative.

The V and J genes are TRBV4-1 and TRBJ1-2; tentative D call: TRBD1 (5 bases). CDR3 length: 14 amino acids. CDR1 MGHRA and CDR2 YSYEKL come from the germline V gene. Deletions cut 0 bases from V and 3 bases from J, with 8 bases between. The CDR3 nucleotides read TGCGCCAGCAGCCAAGATAACAGGTACTATGGCTACACCTTC. Its protein product is CASSQDNRYYGYTF.

The chain links TRBV27 to TRBJ2-1, with 16 bases fitting TRBD2. Trimming removed 5 bases from V and 1 base from J; junction bases left unmatched: 11. Germline V gene sequence: CDR1 MNHEY, CDR2 SMNVEV (reference sequence). The length of the CDR3 is 20 residues. CDR3 sequence (DNA): TGTGCCAGCAGTCCACCCCCGGGACTAGCGGGGGGGCTTTCCTACAATGAGCAGTTCTTC. Encoded protein: CASSPPPGLAGGLSYNEQFF.

The chain uses TRBV28 and TRBJ1-5; 8 nucleotides agree with TRBD1. V shed 6 bases and J 4 bases; nucleotides not matched to a gene: 8. CDR1 is MDHEN, CDR2 SYDVKM, per germline. The CDR3 is 15 amino acids. CDR3 amino acids: CASRRSGTGNQPQHF. The DNA of the CDR3 is TGTGCCAGCAGGCGATCCGGGACAGGTAATCAGCCCCAGCATTTT.

This clone was observed a single time. At one of its ends the junction is not consistent with the germline gene, which may arise from a read error. V is TRBV30 and J is TRBJ2-4; a weak D match, TRBD2 (5 bases). This CDR3 spans 12 amino acids. Per the germline V gene, CDR1 is GTSNPN and CDR2 is SVGIG (reference sequence). The CDR3 sequence is CAWIADGNSQYF. The CDR3 DNA reads TGTGCCTGGATTGCGGACGGGAACAGTCAGTACTTC.

This rearrangement joins TRBV27 to TRBJ2-5, with D hard to call. TRBJ2-7 matches the DNA end more closely, so the J call is doubtful. This CDR3 spans 12 amino acids. Per the germline V gene, CDR1 is MNHEY and CDR2 is SMNVEV (reference sequence). CDR3 in amino acids: CASSGLDYEQYF. In DNA, the CDR3 is TGTGCCAGCAGTGGCCTCGACTACGAGCAGTACTTC.

The chain carries TRBV4-2 and TRBJ2-3; perhaps TRBD2 as D (6 bases). V was pared by 4 bases and J by 2 bases, with 25 bases between. CDR1 LGHNA and CDR2 YNFKEQ come from the germline V gene. This CDR3 has 19 residues. This chain's CDR3 is CASSPRAGLAGTSTDTQYF. CDR3 DNA: TGTGCCAGCAGCCCTCGGGCGGGGCTAGCAGGTACCTCCACAGATACGCAGTATTTT.

The chain combines TRBV15 with TRBJ1-5, with 7 bases aligning to TRBD1. The germline gives CDR1 LNHNV, CDR2 YYDKDF (reference sequence). CDR3 length equals 13 residues. V lost 3 bases and J lost 6; bases outside the gene matches: 2. The CDR3 sequence is CATSSYRGQPQHF. CDR3 bases: TGTGCCACCAGCAGTTACAGGGGTCAGCCCCAGCATTTT.

The chain joins TRBV7-8 to TRBJ1-5; 8 bases align to TRBD1. The V and J ends lost 3 bases and 1 base, in that order; junction bases with no gene match: 11. Germline loops: CDR1 SGHVS, CDR2 FQNEAQ. The CDR3 totals 18 residues. The CDR3 region is CASSFWGRGRGSNQPQHF. CDR3 DNA: TGTGCCAGCAGCTTTTGGGGCAGGGGGCGAGGGAGCAATCAGCCCCAGCATTTT.

V is TRBV6-1 and J is TRBJ1-6; 8 bases match TRBD1. The CDR3 is 15 residues long. From germline, CDR1 is MNHNS and CDR2 SASEGT. The V gene end was trimmed by 5 bases and the J gene end by 10 bases; junction bases not matched to a gene: 10. The DNA of the CDR3 is TGTGCCAGCAGTAACACCCGGGACAGGATCTCACCCCTCCACTTT. Amino acids: CASSNTRDRISPLHF.

V gene TRBV5-4 combines with J gene TRBJ2-3, with D possibly being TRBD2 (5 bases). The CDR3 length is 15 residues. Germline CDR1 and CDR2: SGHNT and YYREEE (reference sequence). Trimming took 4 bases from V and 0 from J, leaving 12 bases between them. CDR3 DNA: TGTGCCAGCAGCGGTAGCGTTATTAGCACAGATACGCAGTATTTT. Translation: CASSGSVISTDTQYF.

This clone was found a few times. The CDR3 sequence: CASSNRQGGGNQPQHF. In DNA, the CDR3 is TGTGCCAGTAGTAACCGACAGGGCGGGGGCAATCAGCCCCAGCATTTT. The chain links TRBV19 to TRBJ1-5; 7 bases fit TRBD1. CDR1 LNHDA and CDR2 SQIVND come from the germline V gene (reference sequence). The CDR3 consists of 16 residues. Trimming took 4 bases from V and 2 from J; bases not matched to a gene: 8.

This clone was seen a handful of times. This chain uses TRBV5-5 with TRBJ1-6, with 7 positions matching TRBD1. In germline, CDR1 is SGHKS, CDR2 YYEKEE (reference sequence). V gave up 4 bases and J gave up 8 bases; unmatched junction bases: 6. This CDR3 is built from 14 residues. The CDR3 loop is CASSTGALDSPLHF. The CDR3 region has the DNA TGTGCCAGCAGCACAGGGGCCTTGGATTCACCCCTCCACTTT.

The chain uses TRBV2 and TRBJ1-2; D gene ambiguous. CDR1 SNHLY and CDR2 FYNNEI come from the germline V gene. With 4 bases removed from V and 7 bases from J, the gap between germline ends came to 13 bases. This CDR3 comprises 13 residues. The CDR3 sequence is CASSGPIEGGYTF. CDR3 DNA: TGTGCCAGCAGTGGTCCCATCGAGGGTGGCTACACCTTC.

This chain links TRBV5-6 with TRBJ2-1, with 8 positions matching TRBD1. The CDR3 loop spans 13 amino acids. The germline gives CDR1 SGHDT, CDR2 YYEEEE. With V trimmed by 10 bases and J by 6 bases, 9 bases remained unmatched. The CDR3 DNA reads as TGTGCCTCGGATGCAGGGGGCTTCAATGAGCAGTTCTTC. This sequence encodes CASDAGGFNEQFF.

V and J are TRBV30 and TRBJ2-5; 12 bases fit TRBD1. V lost 1 base, J lost 5 bases, and 5 bases stayed unmatched. Germline assignment: CDR1 GTSNPN and CDR2 SVGIG (reference sequence). The CDR3 is 15 residues long. Here the CDR3 reads CAWSGDRGQEETQYF. For the CDR3, the DNA is TGTGCCTGGAGTGGGGACAGGGGGCAGGAGGAGACCCAGTACTTC.

This clone was counted once. The chain couples TRBV10-3 to TRBJ2-2, with 10 bases fitting TRBD1. This CDR3 spans 16 amino acids. V lost 3 bases, J lost 4 bases, and 5 bases stayed unmatched. Germline lookup yields CDR1 ENHRY and CDR2 SYGVKD. The CDR3 DNA follows: TGTGCCATCAGTGACTCGAGGACAGGGGGCACCGGGGAGCTGTTTTTT. Its translation: CAISDSRTGGTGELFF.

The chain couples TRBV10-3 to TRBJ1-3, with 8 bases aligning to TRBD1. The germline gives CDR1 ENHRY, CDR2 SYGVKD. The V gene end was trimmed by 4 bases and the J gene end by 9 bases; junction bases not matched to a gene: 11. The CDR3 contains 15 residues. CDR3 in DNA: TGTGCCATCAGTGTCTTGGACAGGGAGTCCCCCACCATATATTTT. Amino acid sequence: CAISVLDRESPTIYF.

J is TRBJ2-5 and V is TRBV13; 8 nucleotides agree with TRBD1. V shed 6 bases, J shed 2 bases, and the junction held 11 bases outside the gene matches. Germline assignment: CDR1 PRHDT and CDR2 FYEKMQ (reference sequence). The CDR3 spans 16 residues. The CDR3, as DNA: TGTGCCAGCAGTGAAGGGCAGGACAGGGCACAAGAGACCCAGTACTTC. Protein sequence: CASSEGQDRAQETQYF.

This clone was seen a handful of times. DNA for the CDR3: TGTGCCAGCTCACCAAGCGGGACAGGGATGGGTCAGCCCCAGCATTTT. Translating it yields CASSPSGTGMGQPQHF. The chain links TRBV18 to TRBJ1-5; 9 positions match TRBD1. V shed 2 bases and J 6 bases; nucleotides not matched to a gene: 8. The CDR3 runs 16 residues. Germline values: CDR1 KGHSH, CDR2 LQKENI.

The V call is TRBV5-6, the J call TRBJ1-5; the D gene is possibly TRBD1 (6 bases). Between the trimmed V and J ends, which lost 0 bases and 3 bases, there was a span of 10 bases. Germline CDR1 and CDR2: SGHDT and YYEEEE. This CDR3 comprises 15 residues. Here the CDR3 DNA reads TGTGCCAGCAGCTTGGGGACAGTTATCAATCAGCCCCAGCATTTT. Amino acid sequence: CASSLGTVINQPQHF.

The chain combines TRBV5-1 with TRBJ1-2; maybe TRBD1 (5 bases). Trimming cost V 0 bases and J 0 bases, with 9 bases left between them. This CDR3 spans 15 amino acids. The germline CDR1 and CDR2 sequences are SGHRS and YFSETQ. The CDR3 DNA is TGCGCCAGCAGCTTGGGAGGGGAGGCTAACTATGGCTACACCTTC. Translation: CASSLGGEANYGYTF. Full variable domain (missing parts from reference TRBV5-1 and TRBJ1-2): KAGVTQTPRYLIKTRGQQVTLSCSPISGHRSVSWYQQTPGQGLQFLFEYFSETQRNKGNFPGRFSGRQFSNSRSEMNVSTLELGDSALYLCASSLGGEANYGYTFGSGTRLTVV.

The J gene is TRBJ1-2, the V gene TRBV28; the D is unclear. CDR1 MDHEN and CDR2 SYDVKM come from the germline V gene. The CDR3 sequence is 14 residues long. With 2 bases removed from V and 7 bases from J, the gap between germline ends came to 14 bases. In nucleotides, the CDR3 is TGTGCCAGCAGTTTACGGCTGAGCTGGAGTGGCTACACCTTC. It specifies CASSLRLSWSGYTF.

The chain joins TRBV7-2 to TRBJ1-5; TRBD1 aligns across 7 bases. Germline V lookup: CDR1 SGHTA, CDR2 FQGNSA. V trimming: 2 bases; J trimming: 6 bases; junction bases outside the gene matches: 7. This CDR3 contains 15 residues. CDR3 protein: CASSLTAQGGQPQHF. DNA for the CDR3: TGTGCCAGCAGCTTAACAGCCCAGGGGGGTCAGCCCCAGCATTTT.

This CDR3 reads CASSAGLGGEPQHF. CDR3 coding DNA: TGTGCCAGCAGCGCGGGACTGGGAGGGGAGCCCCAGCATTTT. This chain links TRBV7-9 with TRBJ1-5; perhaps TRBD1 as D (5 bases). The CDR3 length is 14 residues. Trimming stripped 5 bases from V and 8 bases from J, with 16 bases between. From germline, CDR1 is SEHNR and CDR2 FQNEAQ (reference sequence).

This clone was detected once. The chain is built from TRBV6-1 and TRBJ1-5, with TRBD1 as a possible D gene (5 bases). Trimming shortened V by 6 bases and J by 1 base, and 13 bases separated the two germline ends. CDR3 length: 15 residues. Germline V gene sequence: CDR1 MNHNS, CDR2 SASEGT. The CDR3 bases are TGTGCCAGCAGGCAGGGTTTCAACAGCAATCAGCCCCAGCATTTT. Protein: CASRQGFNSNQPQHF.

This chain connects TRBV27 to TRBJ2-5; perhaps TRBD1 as D (6 bases). Gene TRBJ2-7 matches the end of the DNA better, so the J call may be wrong. This CDR3 comprises 16 residues. CDR1 and CDR2 from the germline V gene are MNHEY and SMNVEV (reference sequence). The CDR3 DNA reads as TGTGCCAGCAGCAGGCACGGGACACCCGTCGGGCACGAGCAGTACTTC. This codes for CASSRHGTPVGHEQYF.

This chain joins TRBV18 and TRBJ2-3; 11 nucleotides match TRBD1. Germline V gene sequence: CDR1 KGHSH, CDR2 LQKENI. J lost 0 bases, V lost 3 bases, and 11 bases had no gene match. This CDR3 has 19 residues. The CDR3 is CASSPWTGGSGGSTDTQYF. Written as DNA, the CDR3 is TGTGCCAGCTCACCCTGGACAGGGGGCAGCGGGGGAAGCACAGATACGCAGTATTTT.

This sequence joins TRBV27 and TRBJ2-1; 7 nucleotides agree with TRBD2. Per the germline V gene, CDR1 is MNHEY and CDR2 is SMNVEV (reference sequence). Germline trimming cut 5 bases from V and 5 bases from J; bases unmatched to any gene: 6. CDR3 length: 14 amino acids. In DNA form, the CDR3 reads TGTGCCAGCAGTGTCGGGACTACCAACAATGAGCAGTTCTTC. Translated: CASSVGTTNNEQFF.

This clone was seen only a few times. The chain carries TRBV19 and TRBJ1-5; TRBD1 might be the D (5 bases). Trimming took 3 bases from V and 0 from J, leaving 15 bases between them. The CDR3 spans 17 residues. Germline V gene lookup returns CDR1 LNHDA and CDR2 SQIVND (reference sequence). CDR3 bases: TGTGCCAGTAGTATGAGGGGAGGAGACTATAGCAATCAGCCCCAGCATTTT. Translation: CASSMRGGDYSNQPQHF.

The rearrangement links TRBV27 to TRBJ1-6; TRBD1 matches at 7 bases. Germline trimming cut 3 bases from V and 7 bases from J; bases unmatched to any gene: 6. Per germline, CDR1 MNHEY and CDR2 SMNVEV (reference sequence). The CDR3 has 15 amino acids. The CDR3 nucleotides are TGTGCCAGCAGTTTCTCCTGGACAGGAAATTCACCCCTCCACTTT. This encodes CASSFSWTGNSPLHF.